The T cell receptor beta chain under discussion was sequenced for a study of T cells in Graves' hyperthyroidism and ophthalmopathy. Template material for amplifying TCR beta CDR3 regions consisted of RNA transcripts. Using the HTBI primer set, a first-round RT-PCR was run on the TCR CDR3. TCRdb ran MiXCR on the multiplex PCR reads and lists one entry per CDR3 protein. The table includes roughly 99,000 distinct CDR3 sequences, 15% to 20% detected once. The V gene lost 5 bases and the J gene lost 1 base, with 10 bases spanning the gap. The CDR3 totals 14 residues. This clonotype was counted many times. This chain connects TRBV12-3 or TRBV12-4 to TRBJ2-3, with a weak D call TRBD2 (6 bases). The receptor comes from a woman aged 45-60 years with Graves' hyperthyroidism. The sample comprised blood. CDR3 bases: TGTGCCAGCAGTCTCGGGGGTGGCACAGATACGCAGTATTTT. It specifies CASSLGGGTDTQYF.